Shown below are 9 T cell receptor beta chains from a single sample sequenced in a study of control samples from healthy donors and cancer patients (dated by TCRdb to the early 2020s). Receptor libraries were prepared by the immunoSEQ multiplex PCR assay. TCRdb carries this immuneACCESS record with in-frame sequences only. Its versions omit some clonotypes, under half of them owing to an unresolved V gene in the studies checked, with the rest unexplained. Here the sample has approximately 90,000 clones; roughly 84% occur a single time. Around 2.1% of the sample belongs to the ten largest clones. Sequenced material: blood. The receptors derive from a woman between 40 and 55 years old in good health.

V gene TRBV3-1 (or the pseudogene TRBV3-2) combines with J gene TRBJ1-1; TRBD1 might be the D (5 bases). This CDR3 comprises 15 residues. CDR1 LGHDT and CDR2 YNNKEL come from the germline V gene (reference sequence). V lost 1 base and J lost 6, with 15 bases in between. DNA for the CDR3: TGTGCCAGCAGCCAAGGGCCGGGACTCGTTGCTGAAGCTTTCTTT. Translation: CASSQGPGLVAEAFF.

Concerning this clone: A read error is likely, as this CDR3 ends without the conserved phenylalanine or tryptophan. The DNA is left out, because the CDR3 cannot be placed on it with certainty; the CDR3 is given as TCRdb lists it. The chain is built from TRBV19 and TRBJ1-6. Germline loops: CDR1 LNHDA, CDR2 SQIVND (reference sequence). From its first to its last residue, the CDR3 has 10 amino acids. CDR3 amino acids: CARERAVHGV.

This rearrangement joins TRBV20-1 to TRBJ2-7; TRBD2 agrees at 12 bases. Trimming cost V 3 bases and J 4 bases; bases outside gene matches: 10. Germline V gene sequence: CDR1 DFQATT, CDR2 SNEGSKA (reference sequence). The CDR3 totals 16 residues. CDR3 loop: CSASMSTGTSGYEQYF. CDR3 bases: TGCAGTGCTAGTATGTCTACCGGGACTAGCGGGTACGAGCAGTACTTC.

In its sample, this clone was seen once. This chain uses TRBV6-2 or TRBV6-3 with TRBJ1-4; 9 bases line up with TRBD1. The germline gives CDR1 MNHEY, CDR2 SVGEGT. Trimming cost V 5 bases and J 8 bases; bases outside gene matches: 6. CDR3 length: 14 amino acids. CDR3 nucleotides: TGTGCCAGCAGTCGGGACAGGGTAAAAGAAAAACTGTTTTTT. It encodes CASSRDRVKEKLFF.

This clone occurred once. The genes are TRBV24-1 and TRBJ2-5; 8 nucleotides line up with TRBD1. The V and J ends lost 4 bases and 3 bases, in that order; junction bases with no gene match: 9. CDR3 size: 16 residues. Germline lookup yields CDR1 KGHDR and CDR2 SFDVKD. In DNA form, the CDR3 reads TGTGCCACCAGTGACACCGGACAGGGACGGGAAGAGACCCAGTACTTC. Encoded protein: CATSDTGQGREETQYF.

The V call is TRBV20-1, the J call TRBJ2-1; perhaps TRBD1 as D (6 bases). Germline V gene sequence: CDR1 DFQATT, CDR2 SNEGSKA (reference sequence). V lost 3 bases and J 7 bases, leaving 13 bases between the germline ends. CDR3 length: 13 amino acids. In nucleotides, the CDR3 is TGCAGTGCTAGTCGGCAGGGGATAAATGAGCAGTTCTTC. This translates into CSASRQGINEQFF.

This clone was seen more than once but under ten times. The gene calls are TRBV6-2 or TRBV6-3 and TRBJ2-7; 8 bases align to TRBD2. CDR1 and CDR2 (germline): MNHEY, SVGEGT. This CDR3 has 12 residues. Trimming at V came to 5 bases and at J to 6 bases, leaving 3 bases not matched to a gene. The CDR3 sequence: CASSPGGGEQYF. As DNA, the CDR3 is TGTGCCAGCAGTCCGGGAGGGGGCGAGCAGTACTTC.

The J gene is TRBJ2-3, the V gene TRBV2, with unresolved D. This CDR3 is built from 11 residues. CDR1 is SNHLY and CDR2 is FYNNEI in the germline V gene. V was shortened by 8 bases and J by 6 bases, with 9 bases between the two germline ends. CDR3 nucleotides: TGTGCCAGCGGAATGCGGGATACGCAGTATTTT. Translation gives CASGMRDTQYF.

Written as DNA, the CDR3 is TGTGCCATCAGTGATGAGGGGACCTATGGCTACACCTTC. Translation gives CAISDEGTYGYTF. The chain links TRBV10-3 to TRBJ1-2; perhaps TRBD1 as D (5 bases). V lost 3 bases and J lost 4, with 9 bases in between. Per the germline V gene, CDR1 is ENHRY and CDR2 is SYGVKD. The CDR3 has 13 residues.